This is a list of T cell receptor beta chains from one sample in a study of shared T cell receptors in the human thymus. Sequencing used immunoSEQ multiplex PCR; TCRdb keeps in-frame clones, though not all of them. This repertoire shows 640,000 or so clones, roughly 86% found once; its top ten account for more than 0.009%. The same data also contributed to another study, on human thymus T cells.

Sequenced input: thymocytes. The receptors derive from a boy in the first two years of life with a congenital heart defect. Both conserved end residues are part of each CDR3. Fields, in order: CDR3 DNA, CDR3 protein, V gene, D gene, J gene, clone size, CDR3 length. D genes are given only for firm matches. Expanded clones are given a class, and other clones once, few, many or no size at all.

DNA: TGTGCCAGCAGCCGGAGGCGGCTCTTT; CDR3: CASSRRRLF; V: TRBV5-8; D: NA; J: TRBJ1-1; size: few; length: 9
DNA: TGTGCCAGCAGCCTTACGGACAGGGTTGATGAAGCTTTCTTT; CDR3: CASSLTDRVDEAFF; V: TRBV7-8; D: TRBD1; J: TRBJ1-1; size: NA; length: 14
DNA: TGCGCCAGCAGCTTGGGACAGGGATGGAACACTGAAGCTTTCTTT; CDR3: CASSLGQGWNTEAFF; V: TRBV5-1; D: TRBD1; J: TRBJ1-1; size: NA; length: 15
DNA: TGTGCCAGCAGCCCGGACAGGGACAATGAGCAGTTCTTC; CDR3: CASSPDRDNEQFF; V: TRBV7-3; D: TRBD1; J: TRBJ2-1; size: once; length: 13
DNA: TGTGCCATCAGTGTTGCAGGTAGCACCGGGGAGCTGTTTTTT; CDR3: CAISVAGSTGELFF; V: TRBV10-3; D: NA; J: TRBJ2-2; size: few; length: 14
DNA: TGCGCCAGCAGCTTGGTAGGGGTGGGGCCCCTCCACTTT; CDR3: CASSLVGVGPLHF; V: TRBV5-1; D: NA; J: TRBJ1-6; size: NA; length: 13
DNA: TGTGCCAGCAGCCATCGGACAGATTTGCAGTTCTTC; CDR3: CASSHRTDLQFF; V: TRBV5-4; D: NA; J: TRBJ2-1; size: NA; length: 12
DNA: TGTGCCAGCAGTCTTCTCACCGACAGCCCGGGCTTC; CDR3: CASSLLTDSPGF; V: TRBV6-5; D: NA; J: TRBJ1-2; size: NA; length: 12
DNA: TGTGCCAGCAGACCCTCACTAGCGGGAGGGGCCTATGAGCAGTTCTTC; CDR3: CASRPSLAGGAYEQFF; V: TRBV6-6; D: TRBD2; J: TRBJ2-1; size: few; length: 16
DNA: TGTGCCTGGAGTGTATTCGGACAGGGTTTTACGAACTATGGCTACACCTTC; CDR3: CAWSVFGQGFTNYGYTF; V: TRBV30; D: TRBD1; J: TRBJ1-2; size: NA; length: 17
DNA: TGTGCCAGCAGTGCCGGGGGGACTGTCTATGGCTACACCTTC; CDR3: CASSAGGTVYGYTF; V: TRBV25-1; D: NA; J: TRBJ1-2; size: NA; length: 14
DNA: TGCGCCAGCAGCCAAGATCTGAGCGGGGGTGAGCAGTACTTC; CDR3: CASSQDLSGGEQYF; V: TRBV4-3; D: TRBD2; J: TRBJ2-7; size: NA; length: 14
DNA: TGCAGCGTTGACAGGGAGAACACCGGGGAGCTGTTTTTT; CDR3: CSVDRENTGELFF; V: TRBV29-1; D: NA; J: TRBJ2-2; size: NA; length: 13
DNA: TGTGCCACCAGCAGAGTTTGGGAGCCCCAGGTCCGGAACACTGAAGCTTTCTTT; CDR3: CATSRVWEPQVRNTEAFF; V: TRBV15; D: NA; J: TRBJ1-1; size: NA; length: 18
DNA: TGTGCCAGCAGCTTAGCAGCTCCCGGGGGAAACACCATATATTTT; CDR3: CASSLAAPGGNTIYF; V: TRBV7-9; D: NA; J: TRBJ1-3; size: NA; length: 15
DNA: TGTGCCAGCAGTTTTGTCAGGGTCCGAAGGACCGGGGAGCTGTTTTTT; CDR3: CASSFVRVRRTGELFF; V: TRBV28; D: NA; J: TRBJ2-2; size: NA; length: 16
DNA: TGTGCCAGCAGCTTAGTGGTGACAGTAATCATGAACACTGAAGCTTTCTTT; CDR3: CASSLVVTVIMNTEAFF; V: TRBV7-2; D: NA; J: TRBJ1-1; size: NA; length: 17
DNA: TGTGCCAGCAGCCAGGACTCTCACGGGGTCTACGAGCAGTACTTC; CDR3: CASSQDSHGVYEQYF; V: TRBV5-8; D: NA; J: TRBJ2-7; size: NA; length: 15
DNA: TGTGCCAGCAGCTTATGGGGGACTAGCGGAGAGCAGTACTTC; CDR3: CASSLWGTSGEQYF; V: TRBV7-6; D: TRBD2; J: TRBJ2-7; size: NA; length: 14
DNA: TGTGCCAGCAGACATCTGAAGGGGAGGGCATTATACAATGAGCAGTTCTTC; CDR3: CASRHLKGRALYNEQFF; V: TRBV2; D: TRBD2; J: TRBJ2-1; size: NA; length: 17
DNA: TGCAGTGCTAGGGGACTTGGGGAGCTGTTTTTT; CDR3: CSARGLGELFF; V: TRBV20-1; D: NA; J: TRBJ2-2; size: NA; length: 11
DNA: TGCGCCAGCAGCCCCTTGGGGGAGGGCCCCAGGCCCCCGTACTACGAGCAGTACTTC; CDR3: CASSPLGEGPRPPYYEQYF; V: TRBV4-1; D: TRBD2; J: TRBJ2-7; size: NA; length: 19
DNA: TGTGCCAGCAGTATGAGCGGGGGGTCACACAATGAGCAGTTCTTC; CDR3: CASSMSGGSHNEQFF; V: TRBV2; D: TRBD2; J: TRBJ2-1; size: NA; length: 15
DNA: TGTGCCAGCAGCTTATCGGGGGGGCGAGCTAATGAAAAACTGTTTTTT; CDR3: CASSLSGGRANEKLFF; V: TRBV7-9; D: NA; J: TRBJ1-4; size: NA; length: 16
DNA: TGTGCCATCAGTGAGTCTAGAAGCGGTTACGAGCAGTACTTC; CDR3: CAISESRSGYEQYF; V: TRBV10-3; D: NA; J: TRBJ2-7; size: NA; length: 14
DNA: TGTGCCAGCAGCTTAGAACCGGCGAAAACAGATGGCTACACCTTC; CDR3: CASSLEPAKTDGYTF; V: TRBV7-9; D: NA; J: TRBJ1-2; size: NA; length: 15
DNA: TGTGCCAGACCCCTTCCCGGGGGAGGTCAAGAGACCCAGTACTTC; CDR3: CARPLPGGGQETQYF; V: TRBV6-5; D: NA; J: TRBJ2-5; size: NA; length: 15
DNA: TGTGCCAGCAGTAAAACTCCCGGGACAGGGTACTACGAGCAGTACTTC; CDR3: CASSKTPGTGYYEQYF; V: TRBV28; D: TRBD1; J: TRBJ2-7; size: once; length: 16
DNA: TGTGCCAGCAGTTTACAGCGGGATTTGAGCAATCAGCCCCAGCATTTT; CDR3: CASSLQRDLSNQPQHF; V: TRBV28; D: NA; J: TRBJ1-5; size: few; length: 16
DNA: TGTGCCACCAGCAGAGGCATTCTAGCGGGCCGGCCTCCCTACGAGCAGTACTTC; CDR3: CATSRGILAGRPPYEQYF; V: TRBV15; D: TRBD2; J: TRBJ2-7; size: few; length: 18
DNA: TGTGCCAGCAGCCCTGGGGAGGCCGAAGCTTTCTTT; CDR3: CASSPGEAEAFF; V: TRBV5-6; D: NA; J: TRBJ1-1; size: NA; length: 12
DNA: TGTGCCTGGAGTGTAGAGGTTCTGGGACACCCAAGGTGGTGGGTAAGCACAGATACGCAGTATTTT; CDR3: CAWSVEVLGHPRWWVSTDTQYF; V: TRBV30; D: NA; J: TRBJ2-3; size: NA; length: 22
DNA: TGTGCCAGCAGCTTTGAAACCGGGACAGGGTTCGAAAAACTGTTTTTT; CDR3: CASSFETGTGFEKLFF; V: TRBV5-6; D: TRBD1; J: TRBJ1-4; size: NA; length: 16
DNA: TGTGCCATCGAGAGGACAGGGGATCATGGCTACACCTTC; CDR3: CAIERTGDHGYTF; V: TRBV28; D: TRBD1; J: TRBJ1-2; size: NA; length: 13
DNA: TGTGCCACCTCCGGGTCCTATAATTCACCCCTCCACTTT; CDR3: CATSGSYNSPLHF; V: TRBV10-3; D: NA; J: TRBJ1-6; size: NA; length: 13
DNA: TGTGCCAGCAGTCCTTCCGGGGCTAGCGGGAGTGAGTTAAACACCGGGGAGCTGTTTTTT; CDR3: CASSPSGASGSELNTGELFF; V: TRBV28; D: TRBD2; J: TRBJ2-2; size: NA; length: 20
DNA: TGTGCCAGCAGTGGCAGGACTAGCGCCCGCCCTATAACCTACGAGCAGTACTTC; CDR3: CASSGRTSARPITYEQYF; V: TRBV6-1; D: TRBD2; J: TRBJ2-7; size: NA; length: 18
DNA: TGCGCCAGCAGCCAAGATCTTCGCAAGGGACAGGGCTCTAATCAGCCCCAGCATTTT; CDR3: CASSQDLRKGQGSNQPQHF; V: TRBV4-3; D: TRBD1; J: TRBJ1-5; size: NA; length: 19
DNA: TGCGCCAGCAGTGATCAGGGGCCCTTGGATGAGCAGTTCTTC; CDR3: CASSDQGPLDEQFF; V: TRBV10-2; D: NA; J: TRBJ2-1; size: NA; length: 14